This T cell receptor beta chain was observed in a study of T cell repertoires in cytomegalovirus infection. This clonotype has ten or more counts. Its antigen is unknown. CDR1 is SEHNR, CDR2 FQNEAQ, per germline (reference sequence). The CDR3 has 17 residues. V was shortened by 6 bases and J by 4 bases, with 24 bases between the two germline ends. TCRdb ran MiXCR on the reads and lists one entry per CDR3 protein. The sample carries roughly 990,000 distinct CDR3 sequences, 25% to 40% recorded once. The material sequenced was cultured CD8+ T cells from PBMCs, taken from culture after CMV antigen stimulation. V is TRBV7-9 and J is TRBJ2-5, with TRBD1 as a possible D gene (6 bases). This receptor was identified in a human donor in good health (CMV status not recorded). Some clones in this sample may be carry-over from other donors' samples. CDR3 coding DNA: TGTGCCAGCAGGGGCCCCCGGGTACAGGGTGATGTAGAGACCCAGTACTTC. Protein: CASRGPRVQGDVETQYF.